This entry lists 7 T cell receptor beta chains sequenced from one sample in a study of T cell repertoires in cytomegalovirus infection. One entry per CDR3 protein results from TCRdb running MiXCR on the reads. The repertoire includes around 530,000 distinct CDR3 sequences, about 30% of them detected once, and around 14% sits in the top ten. Sequenced input: PBMCs. The receptors derive from a human donor in good health (CMV status not recorded). Some clones in this sample may be carry-over from other donors' samples.

The chain links TRBV25-1 to TRBJ1-6, with TRBD1 matching 8 bases. V shed 8 bases and J 7 bases; nucleotides not matched to a gene: 10. There are 15 residues in the CDR3. Germline V gene lookup returns CDR1 MGHDK and CDR2 SYGVNS. The CDR3 region is CASPGQVPHNSPLHF. As DNA, the CDR3 is TGTGCCAGCCCGGGACAGGTTCCTCACAATTCACCCCTCCACTTT.

The sample holds many counts of this clonotype. The chain is built from TRBV7-6 and TRBJ2-1; TRBD2 matches at 9 bases. Germline CDR1 reads SGHVS; CDR2 reads FNYEAQ. This CDR3 region has 16 residues. J gave up 7 bases and V 2 bases, and 9 bases lay outside the gene matches. DNA for the CDR3: TGTGCCAGCAGCTTAATCGCCTCTAGCGGGATAAATGAGCAGTTCTTC. The encoded protein is CASSLIASSGINEQFF.

This chain links TRBV7-2 with TRBJ1-2; 7 nucleotides align to TRBD1. In germline, CDR1 is SGHTA, CDR2 FQGNSA. With V trimmed by 5 bases and J by 3 bases, 12 bases remained unmatched. The CDR3 is 16 amino acids. CDR3 nucleotide sequence: TGTGCCAGCAGCCCGACGACCCAGGGGGTGGACTATGGCTACACCTTC. This translates into CASSPTTQGVDYGYTF. Together with reference TRBV7-2 and TRBJ1-2, the CDR3 gives the full variable domain: GAGVSQSPSNKVTEKGKDVELRCDPISGHTALYWYRQSLGQGLEFLIYFQGNSAPDKSGLPSDRFSAERTGGSVSTLTIQRTQQEDSAVYLCASSPTTQGVDYGYTFGSGTRLTVV.

This clonotype was detected a few times. The chain has TRBV9 and TRBJ2-7, with D perhaps TRBD2 (5 bases). Germline assignment: CDR1 SGDLS and CDR2 YYNGEE. The CDR3 has 13 amino acids. V was pared by 4 bases and J by 2 bases, with 10 bases between. CDR3 loop: CASSQDGTYEQYF. The DNA for the CDR3 is TGTGCCAGCAGCCAGGACGGGACCTACGAGCAGTACTTC.

This clonotype has just a few counts. This rearrangement joins TRBV6-2 or TRBV6-3 to TRBJ2-3, with 7 bases aligning to TRBD2. Unmatched junction bases numbered 20, after V lost 7 bases and J lost 10 bases. Germline V gives CDR1 MNHEY, CDR2 SVGEGT. This CDR3 is built from 16 residues. CDR3 DNA sequence: TGTGCCAGCAACCGACGGGGCGGGCTAGCGGAGAATCCGCAGTATTTT. Translating it yields CASNRRGGLAENPQYF.

Of note for this clonotype: This may arise from a read error, as a much more abundant clone is one base away. The CDR3 sequence: CASSLALGWGGTQYF. In DNA, the CDR3 is TGTGCCAGCAGCTTAGCCCTCGGTTGGGGAGGTACGCAGTATTTT. This rearrangement joins TRBV7-2 to TRBJ2-3, with D possibly being TRBD2 (6 bases). Trimming shortened V by 0 bases and J by 8 bases, and 15 bases separated the two germline ends. CDR3 length: 15 amino acids. The germline CDR1 and CDR2 sequences are SGHTA and FQGNSA.

This clonotype was found a few times. For the CDR3, the DNA is TGTGCCAGCAGTCCAGGGCCCTACGAGCAGTACTTC. Translation: CASSPGPYEQYF. The chain employs TRBV12-3 or TRBV12-4 and TRBJ2-7; D is possibly TRBD1 (5 bases). This CDR3 has 12 amino acids. The V gene lost 5 bases and the J gene lost 2 bases, with 7 bases spanning the gap.